Included here is one TCR beta chain sequence, with context. Its antigen is currently not known. The sample holds no much larger clone one base away, and base qualities are not on file. The data were taken from a study of cytomegalovirus exposure and HLA in healthy donors (dated by TCRdb to about 2017). The study in broad terms: According to a later analysis, one platform produced both the approximately 110 validation repertoires and the 666 repertoires of the first cohort. The study was designed to test whether signatures of past pathogen exposure could be identified by cataloging public T cell receptors. A separate validation cohort of more than 100 different subjects was used in addition to the approximately 640-subject first cohort. To predict cytomegalovirus infection status, the study brought together high-throughput TCR immunosequencing, statistical association of individual TCRs with disease status, and machine learning. Here is what the overall study found, with its caveats: In the study, around 150 TCR beta chains were listed as associated with cytomegalovirus. All 120 or so repertoires were used to score co-occurrence in the validation cohort in a later analysis, because that analysis had no HLA typing for the cohort. According to the authors, the approach could potentially be generalized to other disease states and immunological phenotypes. Subsequent analysis determined that TCRs grouped into clusters in the first cohort also showed a tendency toward co-occurrence across the 130 or so validation repertoires, and about 94% of cluster scores exceeded 0. A few of the identified cytomegalovirus-associated TCR beta chains were confirmed in vitro to be specific for cytomegalovirus antigens. In both the original and validation cohorts, the classifier was reported to diagnose cytomegalovirus status with high specificity and sensitivity. While some public TCRs were present in many individuals, most TCR sequences turned up only very rarely across donors.

There are 17 amino acids in the CDR3, from cysteine to phenylalanine inclusive. CDR3 DNA only is kept here, 51 bases in frame from base 1. The germline V gene (reference sequence) specifies LNHDA as CDR1 and SQIVND as CDR2. V trim: 9 bases; J trim: 5 bases; unmatched bases: 17. The receptor library was made with the immunoSEQ multiplex PCR assay. For the original study's pipeline: A statistical classification framework was built to diagnose cytomegalovirus status from the catalog of TCR beta chain sequences. TCRdb took over this immuneACCESS table, retaining in-frame rearrangements with V and J assigned. Such tables are incomplete; in checked studies, under half of the missing clones stem from an unresolved V gene, and the remainder is unexplained. V, J and clone size were drawn from that table, and D and trimming were deduced from the DNA. For this sample the table gives roughly 250,000 clones, of which approximately 83% were detected only once. Clones ranked in the top ten supply over 0.95% of the sample.

The donors were included in the validation cohort of over a hundred subjects, a group kept apart from the roughly 610-subject first cohort. Sample: PBMCs. Here the chain combines TRBV19 and TRBJ2-5; TRBD1 fits 11 bases in the junction. The clonotype comes from a woman in her twenties or thirties in good health and CMV-seropositive. The base sequence is TGTGCCAGGCCACGTTCCGGGACAGGGGGAAGGTGGGAGACCCAGTACTTC. Its protein is CARPRSGTGGRWETQYF.